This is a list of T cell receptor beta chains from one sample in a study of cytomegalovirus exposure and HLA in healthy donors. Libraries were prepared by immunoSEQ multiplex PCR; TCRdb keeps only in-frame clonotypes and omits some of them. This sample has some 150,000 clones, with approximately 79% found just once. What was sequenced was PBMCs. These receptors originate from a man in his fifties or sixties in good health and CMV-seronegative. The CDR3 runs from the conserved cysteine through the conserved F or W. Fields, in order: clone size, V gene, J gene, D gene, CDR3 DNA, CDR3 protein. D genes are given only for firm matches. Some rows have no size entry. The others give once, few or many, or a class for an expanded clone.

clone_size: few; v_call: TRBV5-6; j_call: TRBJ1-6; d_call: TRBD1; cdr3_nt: TGTGCCAGCAGCTTGGGTGGGCAGGGGGCGCATTATAATTCACCCCTCCACTTT; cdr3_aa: CASSLGGQGAHYNSPLHF
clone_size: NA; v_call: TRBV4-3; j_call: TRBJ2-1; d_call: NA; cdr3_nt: TGCGCCAGCAGCCAAGAACCCTCCTCTTACGGGAGCAATGAGCAGTTCTTC; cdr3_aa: CASSQEPSSYGSNEQFF
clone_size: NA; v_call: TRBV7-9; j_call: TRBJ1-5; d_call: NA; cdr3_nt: TGTGCCAGCAGCCCCGGAGAGGTTAACAATCAGCCCCAGCATTTT; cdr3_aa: CASSPGEVNNQPQHF
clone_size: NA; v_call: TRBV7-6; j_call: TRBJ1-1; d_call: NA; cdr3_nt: TGTGCCAGCAGCCTAGTACACAACACTGAAGCTTTCTTT; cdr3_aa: CASSLVHNTEAFF
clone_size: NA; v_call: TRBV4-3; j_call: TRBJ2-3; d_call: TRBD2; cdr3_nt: TGCGCCAGCAGCCAAGAAACTAGCGGGGGGGCGGATACGCAGTATTTT; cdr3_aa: CASSQETSGGADTQYF
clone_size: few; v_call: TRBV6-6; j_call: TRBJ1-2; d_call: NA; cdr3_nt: TGTGCCAGCAGTGCCGGGACAACCCATAACTATGGCTACACCTTC; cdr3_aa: CASSAGTTHNYGYTF
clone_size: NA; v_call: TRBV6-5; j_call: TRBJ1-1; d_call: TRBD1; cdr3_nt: TGTGCCAGCAGCTCCGACAGGGTCACTGAAGCTTTCTTT; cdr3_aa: CASSSDRVTEAFF
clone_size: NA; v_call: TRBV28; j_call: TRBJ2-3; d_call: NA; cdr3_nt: TGTGCCAGCAGGGAGGATTTCCGAAATACGCAGTATTTT; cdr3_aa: CASREDFRNTQYF
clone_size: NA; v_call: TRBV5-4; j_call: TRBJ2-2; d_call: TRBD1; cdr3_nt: TGTGCCAGCAGCTCGCGACAGGGCGTCACCGGGGAGCTGTTTTTT; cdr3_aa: CASSSRQGVTGELFF
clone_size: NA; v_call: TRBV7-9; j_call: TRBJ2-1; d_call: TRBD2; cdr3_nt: TGTTCCAGCACCCCTGGGGTGGCCGGGGGGAATGAGCAGTTCTTC; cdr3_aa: CSSTPGVAGGNEQFF
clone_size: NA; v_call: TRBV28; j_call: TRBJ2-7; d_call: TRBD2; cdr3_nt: TGTGCCAGCAGTCCCCCCCGGGGACTAGCCGACTACGAGCAGTACTTC; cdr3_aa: CASSPPRGLADYEQYF
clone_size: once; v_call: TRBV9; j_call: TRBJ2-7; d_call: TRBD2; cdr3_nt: TGTGCCAGCAGCGTCAGACCTACTAGCGAGGCCTACGAGCAGTACTTC; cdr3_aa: CASSVRPTSEAYEQYF
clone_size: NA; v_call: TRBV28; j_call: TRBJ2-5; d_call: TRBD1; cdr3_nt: TGTGCCGGAAGTAAGCAGGGACAGCAAGAGACCCAGTACTTC; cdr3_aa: CAGSKQGQQETQYF
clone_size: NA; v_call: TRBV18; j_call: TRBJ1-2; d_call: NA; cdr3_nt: TGTGCCAGCTCACAAACGGGAGAGGGCGGCTACACCTTC; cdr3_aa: CASSQTGEGGYTF
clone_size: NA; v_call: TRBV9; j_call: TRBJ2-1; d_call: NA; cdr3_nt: TGTGCCAGCAGCGTAGCGGCTGGGAGCTCCTACAATGAGCAGTTCTTC; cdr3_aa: CASSVAAGSSYNEQFF
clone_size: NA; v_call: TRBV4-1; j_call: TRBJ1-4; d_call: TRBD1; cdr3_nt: TGCGCCAGCAGCCACGCCGGGACAGGGAACGAAAAACTGTTTTTT; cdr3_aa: CASSHAGTGNEKLFF
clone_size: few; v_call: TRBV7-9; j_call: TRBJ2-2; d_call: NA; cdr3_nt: TGTTCCAGCAGCTTAAAAGCCTCCCAGAACACCGGGGAGCTGTTTTTT; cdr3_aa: CSSSLKASQNTGELFF
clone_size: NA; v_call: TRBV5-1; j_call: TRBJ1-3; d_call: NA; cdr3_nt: TGCGCCAGCAGCTTGGAGGGGGACGGAAACACCATATATTTT; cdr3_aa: CASSLEGDGNTIYF
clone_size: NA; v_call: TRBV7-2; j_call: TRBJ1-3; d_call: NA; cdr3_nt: TGTGCCAGCAGCTTAGAGGGAGACGCTGGAAACACCATATATTTT; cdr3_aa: CASSLEGDAGNTIYF
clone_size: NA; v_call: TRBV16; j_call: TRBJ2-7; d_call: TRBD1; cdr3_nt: TGTGCCAGCAGCCAAGGAGACAGGGGATCGTACGAGCAGTACTTC; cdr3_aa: CASSQGDRGSYEQYF
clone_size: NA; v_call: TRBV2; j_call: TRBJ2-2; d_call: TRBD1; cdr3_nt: TGTGCCAGCAGTGGGACAGGGGCCGGGGAGCTGTTTTTT; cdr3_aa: CASSGTGAGELFF
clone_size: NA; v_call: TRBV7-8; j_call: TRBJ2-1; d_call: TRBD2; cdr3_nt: TGTGCCAGCAGCTTAGCGCCGTGGGTAGCGGGAGAGGGAAATGAGCAGTTCTTC; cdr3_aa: CASSLAPWVAGEGNEQFF
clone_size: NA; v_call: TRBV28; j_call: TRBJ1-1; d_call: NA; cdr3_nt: TGTGCCGCGGCCTCGGGACAAATGAACACTGAAGCTTTCTTT; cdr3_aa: CAAASGQMNTEAFF
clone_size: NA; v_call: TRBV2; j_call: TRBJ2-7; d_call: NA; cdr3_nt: TGTGCCAGCACATGGCACTACGAGCAGTACTTC; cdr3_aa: CASTWHYEQYF
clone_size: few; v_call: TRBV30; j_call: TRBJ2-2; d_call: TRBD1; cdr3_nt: TGTGCCTGGCACAGGGGGCAGGGAGACACCGGGGAGCTGTTTTTT; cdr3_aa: CAWHRGQGDTGELFF
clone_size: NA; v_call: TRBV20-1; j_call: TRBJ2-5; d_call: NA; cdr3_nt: TGCAGTGCCCTCACACAAGAGACCCAGTACTTC; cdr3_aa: CSALTQETQYF
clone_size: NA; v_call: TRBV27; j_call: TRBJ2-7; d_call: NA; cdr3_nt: TGTGCCAGCAGTTTCAGGATTTCCTACGAGCAGTACTTC; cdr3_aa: CASSFRISYEQYF
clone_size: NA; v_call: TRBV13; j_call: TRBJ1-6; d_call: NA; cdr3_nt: TGTGCCAGCAGCTTAAGAGCAGGAAGGTCTCCCCTCCACTTT; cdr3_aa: CASSLRAGRSPLHF
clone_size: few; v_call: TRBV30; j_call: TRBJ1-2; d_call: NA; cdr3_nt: TGTGCCTGGAGTGGAGGGGGGGGTGGCTACACCTTC; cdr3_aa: CAWSGGGGGYTF
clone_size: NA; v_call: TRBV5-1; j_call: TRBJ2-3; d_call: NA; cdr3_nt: TGCGCCAGCAGCTTGGCCAGGGGCACAGATACGCAGTATTTT; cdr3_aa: CASSLARGTDTQYF
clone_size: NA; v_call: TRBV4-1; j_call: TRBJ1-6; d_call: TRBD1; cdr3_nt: TGCGCCAGCAGCCAAGTTCAGGGGGCTTATAATTCACCCCTCCACTTT; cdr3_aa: CASSQVQGAYNSPLHF
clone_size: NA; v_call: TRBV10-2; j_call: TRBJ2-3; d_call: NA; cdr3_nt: TGCGCCAGCAGTGGGTTAGCACGTAGCACAGATACGCAGTATTTT; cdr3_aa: CASSGLARSTDTQYF
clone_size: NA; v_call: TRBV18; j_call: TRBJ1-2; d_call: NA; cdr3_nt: TGTGCCAGCTCACCACCAGCAAACTATGGCTACACCTTC; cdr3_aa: CASSPPANYGYTF
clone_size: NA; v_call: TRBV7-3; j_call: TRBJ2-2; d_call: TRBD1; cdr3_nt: TGTGCCAGCAGCCCTAAGCGACAGGGGGGTCAGGCCGGGGAGCTGTTTTTT; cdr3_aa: CASSPKRQGGQAGELFF
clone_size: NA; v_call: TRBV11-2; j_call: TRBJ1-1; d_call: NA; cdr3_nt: TGTGCCAGCAGCTTAGTTGGGGGCGCGAACACTGAAGCCTTCTTT; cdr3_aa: CASSLVGGANTEAFF
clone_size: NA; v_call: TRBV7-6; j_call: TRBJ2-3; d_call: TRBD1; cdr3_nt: TGTGCCAGCAGCTTCTTGGACAGGGGCTCAGATACGCAGTATTTT; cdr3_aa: CASSFLDRGSDTQYF
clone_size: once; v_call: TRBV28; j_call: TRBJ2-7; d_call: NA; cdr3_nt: TGTGCCAGCGGACTACAAGACAGCTCCTACGAGCAGTACTTC; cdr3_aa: CASGLQDSSYEQYF
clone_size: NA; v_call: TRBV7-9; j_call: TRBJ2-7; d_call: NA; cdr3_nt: TGTGCCAGCAGCTTAGCGACTGGAGGCAAATCCTACGAGCAGTACTTC; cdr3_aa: CASSLATGGKSYEQYF
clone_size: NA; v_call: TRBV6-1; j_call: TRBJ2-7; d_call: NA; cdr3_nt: TGTGCCAGCGATAGGGACTCGCTATACGAGCAGTACTTC; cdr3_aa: CASDRDSLYEQYF
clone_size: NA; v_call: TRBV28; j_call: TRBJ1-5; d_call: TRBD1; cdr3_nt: TGTGCCAGCAGTCCATCCCGGGACAGGGGGCTTTGGAGCAATCAGCCCCAGCATTTT; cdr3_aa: CASSPSRDRGLWSNQPQHF
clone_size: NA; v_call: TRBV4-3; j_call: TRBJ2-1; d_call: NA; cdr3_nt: TGCGCCAGCAGCCAGTCTAGGAGCTCCTACAATGAGCAGTTCTTC; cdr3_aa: CASSQSRSSYNEQFF
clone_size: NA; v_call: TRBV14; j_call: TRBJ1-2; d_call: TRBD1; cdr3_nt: TGTGCCAGCAGCCGACAGGGGATTAACTATGGCTACACCTTC; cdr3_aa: CASSRQGINYGYTF
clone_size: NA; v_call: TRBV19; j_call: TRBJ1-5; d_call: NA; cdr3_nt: TGTGCCAGTAAGTTGAGGCACAATCAGCCCCAGCATTTT; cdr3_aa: CASKLRHNQPQHF
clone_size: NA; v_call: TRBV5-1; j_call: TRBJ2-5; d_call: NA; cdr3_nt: TGCGCCAGCAGCAGACTTCAGGGACAAGAGACCCAGTACTTC; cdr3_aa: CASSRLQGQETQYF
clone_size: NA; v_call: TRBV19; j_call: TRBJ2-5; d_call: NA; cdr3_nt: TGTGCCAGTAGTAGCGGACATCCCCCCCAAGAGACCCAGTACTTC; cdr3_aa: CASSSGHPPQETQYF
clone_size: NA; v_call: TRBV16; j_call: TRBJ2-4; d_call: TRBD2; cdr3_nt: TGTGCCAGCAGCCAAAGCTCAGCGGGGGGCTCAAACATTCAGTACTTC; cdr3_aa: CASSQSSAGGSNIQYF
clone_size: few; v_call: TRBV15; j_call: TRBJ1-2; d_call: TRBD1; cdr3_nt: TGTGCCACCAGCAGCGTACAAGGACAGGTCGGATCGTATGGCTACACCTTC; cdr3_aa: CATSSVQGQVGSYGYTF
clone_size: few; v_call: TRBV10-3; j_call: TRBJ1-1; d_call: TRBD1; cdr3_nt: TGTGCCATCAGCCTCGGGACAGACCGGGAAGCTTTCTTT; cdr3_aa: CAISLGTDREAFF
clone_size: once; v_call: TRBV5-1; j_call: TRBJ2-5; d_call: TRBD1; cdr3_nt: TGCGCCAGCGCAGGGACAGGGGGCCAAGAGACCCAGTACTTC; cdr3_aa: CASAGTGGQETQYF
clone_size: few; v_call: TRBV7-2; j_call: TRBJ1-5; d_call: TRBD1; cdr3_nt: TGTGCCAGCAGCCCAGGGGGGCCCCAGCATTTT; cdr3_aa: CASSPGGPQHF